The clone carrying this T cell receptor (beta chain) was seen once. Its antigen is unidentified. The sample originates from a study of tumor-infiltrating lymphocytes in primary liver carcinoma. The overall study: Cases comprised patients with primary liver carcinoma who received surgical resection. Tumors were stage T1-T3 N0M0, 4.2 to 10 cm across. The study obtained roughly 3.5 to 7.13 million productive TCRbeta reads per sample, similar across tissue types.

TCR beta cDNA was reverse-transcribed from about 500 ng of total RNA. The reaction used a constant-region primer and ProtoScript II reverse transcriptase. Generation of the TCR beta libraries relied on three nested multiplex PCR rounds using slightly modified ARM-PCR. For about 11 cycles apiece, the opening two PCR rounds ran with TRBV1-TRBV30 forward primers and a C-beta reverse primer. MiXCR, applied by TCRdb to the multiplex PCR reads, yields one record per CDR3 protein. This sample carries about 320,000 distinct CDR3 sequences, 45% to 70% of them seen once, and the ten largest clones take more than 15%. Regarding the study as a whole: Tumor-blood pairs (like tumor-adjacent pairs) overlapped less than tumor region pairs did.

Blood RNA originated from unsorted whole blood, with germline DNA additionally extracted. The V and J ends lost 11 bases and 6 bases, in that order; junction bases with no gene match: 6. The germline gives CDR1 MNHNS, CDR2 SASEGT. The CDR3 consists of 12 residues. J is TRBJ2-2 and V is TRBV6-1, with TRBD2 matching 7 bases. The receptor comes from a woman aged 30 to 39 with primary liver carcinoma and hepatitis B virus infection. What was sequenced was peripheral blood. The CDR3 reads CACTRGAGELFF. The CDR3 nucleotides are TGTGCCTGCACACGGGGGGCCGGGGAGCTGTTTTTT.